This TCR beta chain was sequenced for a study of blood T cell repertoires in COVID-19. Across the whole study: Researchers got acute and convalescent COVID-19 samples from the United States, Italy and Spain. T cells, B-cell-depleted T cells, or PBMCs provided the cDNA or gDNA that served as material.

V lost 4 bases to trimming and J lost 7 bases, with 14 bases between them. This CDR3 has 14 residues. Looked up from germline, CDR1 is MDHEN and CDR2 is SYDVKM. Original analysis: Estimation of nucleated cell counts was performed using reference gene primer amplification. Profiling relied on immunoSEQ multiplex PCR, and the TCRdb table lists in-frame clones only, not all of them. V and J calls and clone size are those listed in that table; D and trimming were worked out from the DNA. The table includes around 130,000 clones, 84% detected once. The receptor comes from a man in his sixties with acute or convalescent COVID-19. The sequenced sample was peripheral blood. The chain recombines TRBV28 with TRBJ2-1; tentatively, D is TRBD2 (7 bases). For the CDR3, the DNA is TGTGCCAGCAGTTGGGGGGGCGCGATAAATGAGCAGTTCTTC. This translates into CASSWGGAINEQFF.